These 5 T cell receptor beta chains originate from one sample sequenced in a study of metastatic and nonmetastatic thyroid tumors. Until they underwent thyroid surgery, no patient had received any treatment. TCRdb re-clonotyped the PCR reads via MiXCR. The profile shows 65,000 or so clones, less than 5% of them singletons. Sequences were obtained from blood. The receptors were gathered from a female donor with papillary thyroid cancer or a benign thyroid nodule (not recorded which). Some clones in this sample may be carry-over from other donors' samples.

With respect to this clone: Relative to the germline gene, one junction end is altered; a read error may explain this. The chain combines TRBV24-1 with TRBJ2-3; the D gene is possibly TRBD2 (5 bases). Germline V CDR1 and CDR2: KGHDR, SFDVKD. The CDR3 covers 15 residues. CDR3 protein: CATSDPGEVADAQYF. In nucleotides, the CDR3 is TGTGCCACCAGTGATCCCGGGGAAGTCGCAGATGCGCAGTATTTT.

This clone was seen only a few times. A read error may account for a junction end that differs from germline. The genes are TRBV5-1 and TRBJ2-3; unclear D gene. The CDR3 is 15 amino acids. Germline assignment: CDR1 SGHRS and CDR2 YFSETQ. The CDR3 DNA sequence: TGTGCCAGCAGCTTTGGCGGTCCACGAGGAGATGCGCAGTATTTT. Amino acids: CASSFGGPRGDAQYF. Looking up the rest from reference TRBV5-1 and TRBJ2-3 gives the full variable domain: KAGVTQTPRYLIKTRGQQVTLSCSPISGHRSVSWYQQTPGQGLQFLFEYFSETQRNKGNFPGRFSGRQFSNSRSEMNVSTLELGDSALYLCASSFGGPRGDAQYFGPGTRLTVL.

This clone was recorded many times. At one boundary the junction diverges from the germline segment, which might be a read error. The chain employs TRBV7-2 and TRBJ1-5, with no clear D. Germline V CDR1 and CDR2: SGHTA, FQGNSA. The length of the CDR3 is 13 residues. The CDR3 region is CASRLAPYQPQHF. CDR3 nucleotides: TGTGCCAGCAGGTTAGCACCCTATCAGCCCCAGCATTTT.

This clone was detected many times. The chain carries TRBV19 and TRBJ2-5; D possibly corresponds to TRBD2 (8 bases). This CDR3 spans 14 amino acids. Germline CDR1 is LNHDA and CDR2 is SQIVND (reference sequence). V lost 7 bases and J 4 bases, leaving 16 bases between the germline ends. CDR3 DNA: TGTGCCAGTACCACGGGAGGGGGCGGAGAGACCCAGTACTTC. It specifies CASTTGGGGETQYF.

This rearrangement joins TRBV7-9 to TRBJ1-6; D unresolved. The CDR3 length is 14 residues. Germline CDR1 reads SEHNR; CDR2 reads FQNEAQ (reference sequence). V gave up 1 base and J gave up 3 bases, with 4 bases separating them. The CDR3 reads CASSLEHYNSPLHF. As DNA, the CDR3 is TGTGCCAGCAGCTTAGAACACTATAATTCACCCCTCCACTTT.